This is a list of T cell receptor beta chains from one sample in a study of control samples from healthy donors and cancer patients. TCRdb's copy holds only in-frame clones and misses some; the assay was immunoSEQ multiplex PCR. The sample has almost 90,000 clones, about nine tenths seen once. Input material: blood. These TCRs come from a man aged 25-45 years in good health. The CDR3 runs from the conserved cysteine through the conserved F or W. D genes are given only for firm matches. Some rows have no size entry. The others give once, few or many, or a class for an expanded clone.

-	TRBV28	-	CASTLGGAGELFF
-	TRBV2	-	CASSHPGEGTEAFF
-	TRBV6-5	TRBD1	CASSHTGGNSPLHF
-	TRBV27	-	CASSFSAINQPQHF
-	TRBV7-9	-	CASSPPRVEPNTEAFF
-	TRBV4-2	TRBD2	CASSQQTSGGTLYEQYF
-	TRBV7-2	TRBD2	CASSLGRGGRETQYF
-	TRBV3-1/TRBV3-2	TRBD2	CASSHSGTTDTQYF
-	TRBV7-9	-	CASSLDARSGGYTF
-	TRBV5-1	-	CASSSGDYEQYF
-	TRBV2	TRBD1	CASGGSTGAPNIQYF
once	TRBV21-1	-	CASSPRTSGDLSEQFF
-	TRBV4-1	TRBD2	CASSQAGGYADEQFF
-	TRBV7-9	-	CASTRLGGELSGANVLTF
-	TRBV12-3/TRBV12-4	-	CASSPGLLEDRFF
-	TRBV30	-	CAWSVPDRPILAFF
once	TRBV19	TRBD1	CASSNPTGATPIRDEQFF
-	TRBV11-2	TRBD1	CASSIGTGGPYEQYF
-	TRBV27	TRBD2	CASSTRLARNTGELFF
-	TRBV10-3	-	CAISESAGNTGELFF
-	TRBV3-1/TRBV3-2	TRBD2	CASSQSLAGGPGELFF
once	TRBV11-2	TRBD2	CASSSRLARGSYNEQFF
-	TRBV4-1	-	CASSQDEGGSLEAFF
once	TRBV10-3	TRBD1	CAISGTGTYGYTF
-	TRBV5-1	TRBD1	CASSLDGQGGGYTF
-	TRBV10-3	-	CAISDGYSNQPQHF
-	TRBV6-5	TRBD1	CASGRTGMVTDTQYF
few	TRBV24-1	-	CATSDDTEAFF
-	TRBV7-9	-	CASSLDTPGSSGGYTF
-	TRBV7-9	-	CASSFGGSYGYTF